Below, 19 T cell receptor beta chains from the same sample are listed, as sequenced in a study of T cell responses to AZD1222 COVID-19 vaccine. Here immunoSEQ multiplex PCR was the method, and the copy in TCRdb shows in-frame clones only, minus some. There are 150,000 to 200,000 clones in the sample; about nine tenths occur only once, and less than 3% lies in the top ten. The specimen was peripheral blood, collected on day 0 of AZD1222 vaccination. These receptors all come from an adult in good health.

The V gene is TRBV7-2, the J gene TRBJ2-1, with a weak D call TRBD2 (6 bases). Trimming took off 4 bases at V and 6 bases at J, with 19 bases between the two ends. The germline V gene encodes CDR1 SGHTA and CDR2 FQGNSA. The CDR3 covers 16 residues. The CDR3 nucleotides are TGTGCCAGCAGCTCTAGCGCCGCCCGGGCGGCCAATGAGCAGTTCTTC. It translates to CASSSSAARAANEQFF.

The CDR3 protein is CATSREIATNEKLFF. The CDR3 DNA reads TGTGCCACCAGCAGGGAAATTGCAACTAATGAAAAACTGTTTTTT. The genes are TRBV15 and TRBJ1-4; unclear D gene. The germline V gene encodes CDR1 LNHNV and CDR2 YYDKDF (reference sequence). V shed 3 bases and J shed 0 bases, with 8 bases lying between them. The CDR3 is made up of 15 amino acids.

This clone was observed a single time. V is TRBV5-5 and J is TRBJ1-2; D ambiguous. V shed 5 bases and J shed 5 bases, with 10 bases lying between them. CDR3 length: 12 amino acids. The germline V gene encodes CDR1 SGHKS and CDR2 YYEKEE (reference sequence). The CDR3 is CASRRGEYGYTF. Here the CDR3 DNA reads TGTGCCAGCAGGCGGGGTGAGTATGGCTACACCTTC.

V and J are TRBV6-2 or TRBV6-3 and TRBJ1-5; D is perhaps TRBD1 (6 bases). Germline loops: CDR1 MNHEY, CDR2 SVGEGT. V dropped 2 bases and J dropped 7 bases, with 15 bases sitting between them. CDR3 length: 15 amino acids. In nucleotides, the CDR3 is TGTGCCAGCAGTTACGGTAGACAGGACGCCCAGCCCCAGCATTTT. This codes for CASSYGRQDAQPQHF.

This rearrangement joins TRBV6-4 to TRBJ1-1; no firm D call. V was cut by 2 bases and J by 1 base, with 5 bases left in between. There are 13 residues in the CDR3. Germline assignment: CDR1 MRHNA and CDR2 SNTAGT. CDR3 nucleotides: TGTGCCAGCAGTGACCAGGAGAACACTGAAGCTTTCTTT. The encoded protein is CASSDQENTEAFF.

The chain links TRBV12-3 or TRBV12-4 to TRBJ1-5; D might be TRBD1 (6 bases). CDR3 length equals 13 residues. The ends were cut back, 7 bases at V and 3 bases at J, with 10 bases in the middle. Here the CDR3 DNA reads TGTGCCAGCACCGGACAGCTCAATCAGCCCCAGCATTTT. Its translation: CASTGQLNQPQHF.

CDR3 in amino acids: CASSTALRNYEQYF. DNA of the CDR3: TGTGCCAGTAGTACGGCCCTCCGCAACTACGAGCAGTACTTC. The chain carries TRBV19 and TRBJ2-7; D gene ambiguous. The CDR3 spans 14 residues. The germline CDR1 and CDR2 sequences are LNHDA and SQIVND (reference sequence). Trimming cost V 4 bases and J 3 bases, with 13 bases left between them.

This sequence joins TRBV11-2 and TRBJ1-2, with D perhaps TRBD1 (5 bases). The germline gives CDR1 SGHAT, CDR2 FQNNGV. The CDR3 covers 15 residues. Trimming shortened V by 0 bases and J by 8 bases, and 16 bases separated the two germline ends. The chain's CDR3 is CASSLDISGFGGYTF. In nucleotides, the CDR3 is TGTGCCAGCAGCTTAGATATTTCAGGGTTTGGCGGCTACACCTTC.

The chain couples TRBV20-1 to TRBJ1-5; no clear D gene. The CDR3 consists of 14 residues. V was trimmed by 3 bases and J by 5 bases, leaving 14 bases between them. Germline V gene sequence: CDR1 DFQATT, CDR2 SNEGSKA (reference sequence). The chain's CDR3 is CSASEGGSDQPQHF. DNA for the CDR3: TGCAGTGCTAGTGAGGGAGGTTCCGATCAGCCCCAGCATTTT.

The chain combines TRBV4-2 with TRBJ2-2; 10 bases are shared with TRBD1. This CDR3 is 17 amino acids long. V was clipped by 0 bases and J by 6 bases; unmatched bases: 7. Germline V gene lookup returns CDR1 LGHNA and CDR2 YNFKEQ. In DNA form, the CDR3 reads TGTGCCAGCAGCCAAGATCGGACAGGGGGTAGAGCCGGGGAGCTGTTTTTT. Translation: CASSQDRTGGRAGELFF.

This chain links TRBV5-5 with TRBJ2-7; 8 nucleotides agree with TRBD1. This CDR3 spans 14 amino acids. In germline, CDR1 is SGHKS, CDR2 YYEKEE (reference sequence). Losses at the gene ends were 4 bases for V and 2 bases for J; bases not matched to a gene: 5. CDR3 sequence (DNA): TGTGCCAGCAGCCGAGGGACAGGTGCCTACGAGCAGTACTTC. Protein: CASSRGTGAYEQYF.

CDR3 coding DNA: TGTGCCAGCAGCCCCACACATCGGGGGGTTAGCACAGATACGCAGTATTTT. Translation: CASSPTHRGVSTDTQYF. The chain joins TRBV3-1 (or the pseudogene TRBV3-2) to TRBJ2-3; 7 positions agree with TRBD2. Germline values: CDR1 LGHDT, CDR2 YNNKEL (reference sequence). This CDR3 region has 17 residues. V trimming: 4 bases; J trimming: 0 bases; junction bases outside the gene matches: 10.

This clone was observed once. V gene TRBV10-3 combines with J gene TRBJ1-5; no firm D call. Looked up from germline, CDR1 is ENHRY and CDR2 is SYGVKD. Trimming pared 4 bases from V and 12 bases from J, leaving 10 bases between. This CDR3 is built from 11 residues. For the CDR3, the DNA is TGTGCCATCAGTGGTGGACGAGTCCAGCATTTT. Translating gives CAISGGRVQHF.

The V and J genes are TRBV3-1 (or the pseudogene TRBV3-2) and TRBJ1-2; D is uncertain. The CDR3 loop spans 14 amino acids. Germline V gives CDR1 LGHDT, CDR2 YNNKEL (reference sequence). Trimming removed 4 bases from V and 5 bases from J, with 14 bases in between. The CDR3 spells CASSRDPAVYGYTF. CDR3 coding DNA: TGTGCCAGCAGCCGTGATCCGGCCGTTTATGGCTACACCTTC.

The CDR3 DNA is TGTGCCAGCAGCTTATCCTCCAGGGAAGGCCATGAGCAGTTCTTC. This translates into CASSLSSREGHEQFF. This chain uses TRBV7-2 with TRBJ2-1; TRBD1 is a possible D gene (5 bases). V dropped 2 bases and J dropped 8 bases, with 16 bases sitting between them. The CDR3 totals 15 residues. CDR1 is SGHTA and CDR2 is FQGNSA in the germline V gene. The full variable domain, its missing parts supplied by reference TRBV7-2 and TRBJ2-1, is GAGVSQSPSNKVTEKGKDVELRCDPISGHTALYWYRQSLGQGLEFLIYFQGNSAPDKSGLPSDRFSAERTGGSVSTLTIQRTQQEDSAVYLCASSLSSREGHEQFFGPGTRLTVL.

The chain carries TRBV6-2 or TRBV6-3 and TRBJ2-3; 10 bases map to TRBD2. The CDR3 loop spans 17 amino acids. From germline, CDR1 is MNHEY and CDR2 SVGEGT. J gave up 5 bases and V 2 bases, and 10 bases lay outside the gene matches. The CDR3 is CASSYGRSGGAGDTQYF. The CDR3 coding sequence is TGTGCCAGCAGTTACGGCCGAAGCGGGGGGGCCGGAGATACGCAGTATTTT.

This chain joins TRBV27 and TRBJ2-5; possible D gene TRBD2, 7 bases. This CDR3 has 14 amino acids. The germline V and J ends were trimmed by 1 base and 5 bases, with 11 bases remaining between them. Germline assignment: CDR1 MNHEY and CDR2 SMNVEV (reference sequence). The DNA for the CDR3 is TGTGCCAGCAGTTTATTGGGGGGGGGCGAGACCCAGTACTTC. Its translation: CASSLLGGGETQYF.

CDR3 in DNA: TGTGCCAGCAGTGGAGGGTATAATGAAAAACTGTTTTTT. As protein: CASSGGYNEKLFF. The chain links TRBV9 to TRBJ1-4; no reliable D call. CDR3 length: 13 amino acids. Looked up from germline, CDR1 is SGDLS and CDR2 is YYNGEE. V lost 5 bases and J 4 bases, leaving 9 bases between the germline ends.

The chain joins TRBV18 to TRBJ1-1; D not certain. Germline values: CDR1 KGHSH, CDR2 LQKENI. Trimming removed 2 bases at V and 1 base at J, with 5 bases between. The CDR3 runs to 13 residues. The CDR3 DNA reads as TGTGCCAGCTCACCAGGGGAGAACACTGAAGCTTTCTTT. Translation gives CASSPGENTEAFF.